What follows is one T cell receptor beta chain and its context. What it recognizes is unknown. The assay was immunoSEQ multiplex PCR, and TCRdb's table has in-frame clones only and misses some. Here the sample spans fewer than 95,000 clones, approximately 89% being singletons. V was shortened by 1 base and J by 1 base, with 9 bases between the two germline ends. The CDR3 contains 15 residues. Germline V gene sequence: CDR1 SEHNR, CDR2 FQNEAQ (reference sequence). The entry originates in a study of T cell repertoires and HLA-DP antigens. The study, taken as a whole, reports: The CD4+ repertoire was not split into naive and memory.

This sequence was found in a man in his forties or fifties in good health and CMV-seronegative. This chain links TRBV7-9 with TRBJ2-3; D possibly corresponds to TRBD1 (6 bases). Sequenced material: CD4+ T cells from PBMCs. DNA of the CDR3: TGTGCCAGCAGCTTAGGCCGGACAGGCACAGATACGCAGTATTTT. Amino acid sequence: CASSLGRTGTDTQYF.